This T cell receptor (beta chain) is drawn from a study of T-cell reconstitution after alpha-beta-depleted transplantation in children. Preparation of the TCRbeta library was carried out with unique molecular identifiers. Each CDR3 protein is one row after TCRdb ran MiXCR on the PCR reads. The sample lists more than 200,000 distinct CDR3 sequences; about 8.2% were seen once. This clonotype has only a few counts. V was shortened by 7 bases and J by 7 bases, with 23 bases between the two germline ends. The CDR3 is 15 residues long. Per germline, CDR1 SGHRS and CDR2 YFSETQ. The chain has TRBV5-1 and TRBJ1-1; D unresolved. The material sequenced was PBMCs, mostly from graft donor cells, taken 360 days after TCRalphabeta/CD19-depleted stem cell transplant. The clonotype originates from a male patient between 2 and 10 years old who had a stem cell transplant for acute myeloid leukemia, so the T cells may come from the graft donor. The CDR3: CASARGGLMGYEAFF. The CDR3 nucleotides read TGCGCCAGCGCCCGCGGAGGGCTCATGGGATATGAAGCTTTCTTT.